A selection of T cell receptor beta chains follows, all from one sample in a study of T cells in localized non-small cell lung cancer. Profiled with immunoSEQ multiplex PCR; TCRdb holds only in-frame clones, not every one. This sample has tens of thousands of clones; just over 85% occur once, and the top ten carry under 7%. The sample in question was peripheral blood mononuclear cells, obtained before any cancer treatment. Receptors were obtained from an older male donor with stage II lung adenocarcinoma. Each CDR3 is given with its conserved first and last residue. The D gene is left open where the match is weak. Rows give clone size only sometimes, using once, few, many, or a class for an expanded clone.

size | D | J | V | DNA | CDR3
few | TRBD1 | TRBJ2-7 | TRBV5-4 | TGTGCCAGCAGCCGGGGAGGACAGGGCCTCTTCGGTGAGCAGTACTTC | CASSRGGQGLFGEQYF
once | . | TRBJ1-5 | TRBV19 | TGTGCCAGTAGTATAGGACAGCTGAATAGCAATCAGCCCCAGCATTTT | CASSIGQLNSNQPQHF
. | . | TRBJ1-4 | TRBV4-1 | TGCGCCAGCAGCCGAGTGGGGGCAGGAGAAAAACTGTTTTTT | CASSRVGAGEKLFF
. | . | TRBJ2-1 | TRBV5-4 | TGTGCCAGCAGCTTTTCCGGCCTTTCGGCCTACAATGAGCAGTTCTTC | CASSFSGLSAYNEQFF
. | . | TRBJ1-1 | TRBV7-2 | TGTGCCAGCAGCTTAACGAGGAACACTGAAGCTTTCTTT | CASSLTRNTEAFF
. | . | TRBJ2-5 | TRBV5-1 | TGCGCCAGCAGCTTGTCAGAGACCCAGTACTTC | CASSLSETQYF
. | . | TRBJ1-1 | TRBV5-1 | TGCGCCAGCAGCTTGGGGAGGGCGAACACTGAAGCTTTCTTT | CASSLGRANTEAFF
. | . | TRBJ2-5 | TRBV21-1 | TGTGCCAGCAGCCTCCAGCGGGAGAGAGGAGAGACCCAGTACTTC | CASSLQRERGETQYF
. | TRBD2 | TRBJ2-3 | TRBV5-1 | TGCGCCAGCAGCTTAGCCGGGACTAGTCCCCCAACGCAGTATTTT | CASSLAGTSPPTQYF
. | . | TRBJ1-1 | TRBV5-4 | TGTGCCAGCAGCTTGGCCCCGAGGGGATCAGCTTTCTTT | CASSLAPRGSAFF
. | TRBD1 | TRBJ2-2 | TRBV7-8 | TGTGCCAGCAGCTTAGGGAACGGGATGACAGGGGGTTTGGCCGGGGAGCTGTTTTTT | CASSLGNGMTGGLAGELFF
. | . | TRBJ1-1 | TRBV7-9 | TGTGCCAGCAGCAAAGGCGGGGTTAGGCACACTGAAGCTTTCTTT | CASSKGGVRHTEAFF
. | TRBD1 | TRBJ1-2 | TRBV4-2 | TGTGCCAGCAGCCAAGATAGAGTGGCAGGGGGTGGCTACACCTTC | CASSQDRVAGGGYTF
. | . | TRBJ2-1 | TRBV27 | TGTGCCAGCAGTTTAAGAATGGGCGGTCGTGGCAATGAGCAGTTCTTC | CASSLRMGGRGNEQFF
. | TRBD1 | TRBJ2-7 | TRBV5-1 | TGCGCCAGCAGCTCCGAGGGACAGGGGGCGGGCGAGCAGTACTTC | CASSSEGQGAGEQYF
. | . | TRBJ2-3 | TRBV4-1 | TGCGCCAGCAGCCAGAGGACAGATACGCAGTATTTT | CASSQRTDTQYF
. | TRBD1 | TRBJ1-5 | TRBV2 | TGTGCCAGCAGTGGACAGGGGGCCAGTCAGCCCCAGCATTTT | CASSGQGASQPQHF
. | . | TRBJ2-1 | TRBV5-1 | TGCGCCAGCAGCTCAGGGACGCAGAGGGGGGAGCAGTTCTTC | CASSSGTQRGEQFF
. | . | TRBJ2-7 | TRBV6-1 | TGTGCCAGCGAGCTAGCGAGCTCCTACGAGCAGTACTTC | CASELASSYEQYF
. | TRBD2 | TRBJ2-3 | TRBV6-4 | TGTGCCAGCAGTGACACTAGCGGTGTAACAGATACGCAGTATTTT | CASSDTSGVTDTQYF
. | . | TRBJ1-2 | TRBV6-1 | TGTGCCAGCAGTGAACCGGGGGGGATCGGAAGAGGCTACACCTTC | CASSEPGGIGRGYTF
. | . | TRBJ1-4 | TRBV6-1 | TGTGCCAGCAGTGAATCGGCAGGCTATGAAAAACTGTTTTTT | CASSESAGYEKLFF
. | . | TRBJ1-1 | TRBV5-8 | TGTGCCAGCAGCCCTGCAGGAGCACTTTCCATGAACACTGAAGCTTTCTTT | CASSPAGALSMNTEAFF
. | . | TRBJ1-4 | TRBV4-3 | TGCGCCAGCACCCCGGGGGGATCTAATGAAAAACTGTTTTTT | CASTPGGSNEKLFF
. | TRBD1 | TRBJ1-1 | TRBV2 | TGTGCCAGCTGGGACAGGGTCTACACTGAAGCTTTCTTT | CASWDRVYTEAFF
. | . | TRBJ2-7 | TRBV7-9 | TGTGCCAGCAGCCCTGAGGGATTTATCTCCTACGAGCAGTACTTC | CASSPEGFISYEQYF
. | . | TRBJ1-1 | TRBV28 | TGTGCCAGCACCCCGGGCGGGTATTTGAACACTGAAGCTTTCTTT | CASTPGGYLNTEAFF
. | . | TRBJ1-5 | TRBV28 | TGTGCCAGCTTCTCCCGGACAGAGCAGCATTTT | CASFSRTEQHF
. | TRBD2 | TRBJ2-1 | TRBV15 | TGTGCCACCAGCAGATCGCGGGAGGGTTACAATGAGCAGTTCTTC | CATSRSREGYNEQFF
. | . | TRBJ1-1 | TRBV28 | TGTGCCAGCAGCACGCCCTACGAAGCTTTCTTT | CASSTPYEAFF
. | . | TRBJ2-1 | TRBV15 | TGTGCCACCAGCAGAGATAGCGGAAGAGAGCAGTTCTTC | CATSRDSGREQFF
once | . | TRBJ1-2 | TRBV7-2 | TGTGCCAGCAGCTTAGTTGACAGTGGGTCTGGCTACACCTTC | CASSLVDSGSGYTF
. | . | TRBJ2-2 | TRBV7-3 | TGTGCCAGCAGCTCAGGGAACACCGGGGAGCTGTTTTTT | CASSSGNTGELFF